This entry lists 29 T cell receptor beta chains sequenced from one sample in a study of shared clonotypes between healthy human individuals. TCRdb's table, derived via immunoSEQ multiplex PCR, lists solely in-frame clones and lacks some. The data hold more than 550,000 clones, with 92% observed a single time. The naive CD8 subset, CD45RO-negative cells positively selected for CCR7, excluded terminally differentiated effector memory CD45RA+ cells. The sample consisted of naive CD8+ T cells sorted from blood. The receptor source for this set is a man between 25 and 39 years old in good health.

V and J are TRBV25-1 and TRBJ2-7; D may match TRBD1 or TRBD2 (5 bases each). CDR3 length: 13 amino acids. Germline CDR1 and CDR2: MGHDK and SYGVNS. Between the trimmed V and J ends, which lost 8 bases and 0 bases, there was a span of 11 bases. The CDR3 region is CASAGTNSYEQYF. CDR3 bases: TGTGCCAGCGCCGGGACGAACTCCTACGAGCAGTACTTC.

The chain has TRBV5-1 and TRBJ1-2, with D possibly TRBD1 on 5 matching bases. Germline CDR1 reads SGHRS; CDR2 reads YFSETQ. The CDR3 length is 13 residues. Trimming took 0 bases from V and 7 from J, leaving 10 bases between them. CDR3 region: CASSLGAGFGYTF. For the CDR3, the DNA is TGCGCCAGCAGCTTGGGGGCAGGGTTTGGCTACACCTTC.

CDR3 nucleotide sequence: TGTGCCAGCAGCTATAGGGTCGGAGACAGGGATACGCAGTATTTT. This translates into CASSYRVGDRDTQYF. This chain uses TRBV7-3 with TRBJ2-3; a weak D match, TRBD1 (6 bases). V lost 4 bases to trimming and J lost 6 bases, with 17 bases between them. The CDR3 totals 15 residues. Germline loops: CDR1 SGHTA, CDR2 FQGTGA.

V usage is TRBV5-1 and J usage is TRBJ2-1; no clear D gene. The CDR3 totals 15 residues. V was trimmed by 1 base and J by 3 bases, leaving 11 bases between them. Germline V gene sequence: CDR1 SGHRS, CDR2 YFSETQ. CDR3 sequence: CASSLSGVIYNEQFF. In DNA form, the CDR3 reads TGCGCCAGCAGCTTGTCAGGAGTGATCTACAATGAGCAGTTCTTC.

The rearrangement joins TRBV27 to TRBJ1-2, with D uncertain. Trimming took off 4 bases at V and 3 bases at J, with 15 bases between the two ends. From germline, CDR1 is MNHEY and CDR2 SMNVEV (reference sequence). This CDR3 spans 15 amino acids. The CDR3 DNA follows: TGTGCCAGCAGTTACGCCGAACCGACCTACTATGGCTACACCTTC. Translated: CASSYAEPTYYGYTF.

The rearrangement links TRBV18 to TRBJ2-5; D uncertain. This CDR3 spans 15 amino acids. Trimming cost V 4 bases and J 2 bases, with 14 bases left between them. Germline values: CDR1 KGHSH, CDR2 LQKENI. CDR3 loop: CASSRGRKAQETQYF. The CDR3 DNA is TGTGCCAGCTCACGCGGCCGAAAGGCGCAAGAGACCCAGTACTTC.

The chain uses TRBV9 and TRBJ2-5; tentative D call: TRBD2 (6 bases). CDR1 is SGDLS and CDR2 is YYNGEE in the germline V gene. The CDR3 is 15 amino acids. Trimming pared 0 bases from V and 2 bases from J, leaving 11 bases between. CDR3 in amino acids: CASSVDGGLQETQYF. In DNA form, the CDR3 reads TGTGCCAGCAGCGTAGATGGAGGGTTACAAGAGACCCAGTACTTC.

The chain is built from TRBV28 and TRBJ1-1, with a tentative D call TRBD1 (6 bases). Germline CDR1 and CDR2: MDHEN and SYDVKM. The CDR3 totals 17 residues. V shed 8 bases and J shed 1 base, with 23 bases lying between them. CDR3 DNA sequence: TGTGCCAGCCTTACCGGGTCAGGGGACCAAAGGAACACTGAAGCTTTCTTT. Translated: CASLTGSGDQRNTEAFF.

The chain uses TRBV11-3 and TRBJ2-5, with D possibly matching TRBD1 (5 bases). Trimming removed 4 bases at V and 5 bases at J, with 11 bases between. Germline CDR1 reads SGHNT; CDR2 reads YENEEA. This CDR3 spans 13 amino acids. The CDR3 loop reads CASSSQGSETQYF. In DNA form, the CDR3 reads TGTGCCAGCAGCTCGCAGGGAAGTGAGACCCAGTACTTC.

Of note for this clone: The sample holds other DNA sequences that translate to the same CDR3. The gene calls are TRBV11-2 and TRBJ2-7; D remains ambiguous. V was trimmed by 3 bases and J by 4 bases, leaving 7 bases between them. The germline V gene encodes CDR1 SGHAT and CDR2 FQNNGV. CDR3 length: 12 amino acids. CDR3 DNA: TGTGCCAGCAGCTTCAGCCAATACGAGCAGTACTTC. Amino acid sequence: CASSFSQYEQYF.

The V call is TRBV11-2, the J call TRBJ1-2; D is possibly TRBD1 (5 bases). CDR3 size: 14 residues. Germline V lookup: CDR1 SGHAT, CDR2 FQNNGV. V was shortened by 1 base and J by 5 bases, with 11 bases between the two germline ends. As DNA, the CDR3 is TGTGCCAGCAGCTTAGGGGGCGCTGGTTATGGCTACACCTTC. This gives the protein CASSLGGAGYGYTF. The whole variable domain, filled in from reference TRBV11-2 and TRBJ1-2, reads EAGVAQSPRYKIIEKRQSVAFWCNPISGHATLYWYQQILGQGPKLLIQFQNNGVVDDSQLPKDRFSAERLKGVDSTLKIQPAKLEDSAVYLCASSLGGAGYGYTFGSGTRLTVV.

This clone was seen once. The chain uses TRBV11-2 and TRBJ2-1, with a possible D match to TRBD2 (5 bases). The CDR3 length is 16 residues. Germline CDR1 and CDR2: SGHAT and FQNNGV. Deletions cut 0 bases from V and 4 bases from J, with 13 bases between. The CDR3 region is CASSLDGRLTYNEQFF. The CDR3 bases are TGTGCCAGCAGCTTAGATGGGCGACTAACATACAATGAGCAGTTCTTC.

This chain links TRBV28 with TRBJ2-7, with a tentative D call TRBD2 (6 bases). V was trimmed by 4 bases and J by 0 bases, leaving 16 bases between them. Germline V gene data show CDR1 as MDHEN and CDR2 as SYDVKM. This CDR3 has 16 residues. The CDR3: CASSSPSGPSSYEQYF. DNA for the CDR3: TGTGCCAGCAGTTCCCCCAGCGGGCCTAGCTCCTACGAGCAGTACTTC.

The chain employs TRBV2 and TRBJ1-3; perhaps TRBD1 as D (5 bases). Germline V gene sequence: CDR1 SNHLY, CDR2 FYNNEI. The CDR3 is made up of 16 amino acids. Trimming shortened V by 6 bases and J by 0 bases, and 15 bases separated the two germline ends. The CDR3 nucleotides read TGTGCCAGCAGGGTTGGGACGGCCATCTCTGGAAACACCATATATTTT. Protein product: CASRVGTAISGNTIYF.

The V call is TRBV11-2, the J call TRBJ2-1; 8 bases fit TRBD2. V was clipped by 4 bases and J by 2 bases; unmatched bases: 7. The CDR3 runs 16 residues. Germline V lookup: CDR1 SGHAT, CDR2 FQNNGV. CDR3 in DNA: TGTGCCAGCAGCTCCCCAGCGGGAGCCACCTACAATGAGCAGTTCTTC. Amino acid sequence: CASSSPAGATYNEQFF. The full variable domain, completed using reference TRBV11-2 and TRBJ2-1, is EAGVAQSPRYKIIEKRQSVAFWCNPISGHATLYWYQQILGQGPKLLIQFQNNGVVDDSQLPKDRFSAERLKGVDSTLKIQPAKLEDSAVYLCASSSPAGATYNEQFFGPGTRLTVL.

CDR3 region: CASSRPGTGSNTEAFF. CDR3 sequence (DNA): TGTGCCAGCTCACGTCCCGGGACAGGGTCGAACACTGAAGCTTTCTTT. The rearrangement joins TRBV18 to TRBJ1-1, with TRBD1 identical over 9 bases. Germline CDR1 and CDR2: KGHSH and LQKENI. The CDR3 is made up of 16 amino acids. The V and J ends lost 4 bases and 1 base, in that order; junction bases with no gene match: 7.

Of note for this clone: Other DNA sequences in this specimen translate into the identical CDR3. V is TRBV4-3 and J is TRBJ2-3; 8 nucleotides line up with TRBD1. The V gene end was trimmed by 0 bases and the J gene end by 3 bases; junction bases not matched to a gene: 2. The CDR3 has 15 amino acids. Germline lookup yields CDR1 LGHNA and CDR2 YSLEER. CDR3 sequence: CASSQDRGPTDTQYF. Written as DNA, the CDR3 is TGCGCCAGCAGCCAAGACAGGGGGCCGACAGATACGCAGTATTTT.

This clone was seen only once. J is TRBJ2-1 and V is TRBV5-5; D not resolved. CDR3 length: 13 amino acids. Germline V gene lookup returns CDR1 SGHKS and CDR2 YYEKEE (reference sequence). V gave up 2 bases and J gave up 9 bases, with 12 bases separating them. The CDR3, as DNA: TGTGCCAGCAGCTTTAACAGTCGGCCTGAGCAGTTCTTC. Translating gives CASSFNSRPEQFF.

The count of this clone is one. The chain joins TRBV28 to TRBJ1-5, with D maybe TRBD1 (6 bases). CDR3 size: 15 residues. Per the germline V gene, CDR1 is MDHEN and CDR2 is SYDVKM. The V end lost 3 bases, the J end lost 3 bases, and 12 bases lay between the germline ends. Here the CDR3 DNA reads TGTGCCAGCAGTTTCAACAGGGCTCTCAATCAGCCCCAGCATTTT. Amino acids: CASSFNRALNQPQHF.

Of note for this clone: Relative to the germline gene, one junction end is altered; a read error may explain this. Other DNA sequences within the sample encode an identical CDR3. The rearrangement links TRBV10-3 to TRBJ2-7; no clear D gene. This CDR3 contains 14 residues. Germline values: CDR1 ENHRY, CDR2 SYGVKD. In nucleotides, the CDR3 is TGTGCTATCAGTGTTTCTGCGGAAACCTACGAGCAGTACTTC. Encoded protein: CAISVSAETYEQYF.

This CDR3 is CASRRGTYNEQFF. The DNA of the CDR3 is TGTGCCAGCCGGCGGGGAACCTACAATGAGCAGTTCTTC. This rearrangement joins TRBV27 to TRBJ2-1; TRBD2 is a possible D gene (6 bases). Deletions cut 8 bases from V and 2 bases from J, with 10 bases between. The germline V gene has CDR1 MNHEY and CDR2 SMNVEV (reference sequence). The CDR3 runs to 13 residues.

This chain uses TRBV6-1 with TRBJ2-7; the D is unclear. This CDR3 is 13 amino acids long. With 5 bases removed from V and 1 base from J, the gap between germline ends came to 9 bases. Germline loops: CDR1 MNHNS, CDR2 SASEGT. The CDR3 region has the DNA TGTGCCAGCAGTAGGGAAAATTCCTACGAGCAGTACTTC. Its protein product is CASSRENSYEQYF.

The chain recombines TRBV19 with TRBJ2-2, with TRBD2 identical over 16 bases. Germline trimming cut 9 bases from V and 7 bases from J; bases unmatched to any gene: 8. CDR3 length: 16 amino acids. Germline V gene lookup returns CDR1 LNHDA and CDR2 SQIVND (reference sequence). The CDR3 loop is CASRGLAGGIGGELFF. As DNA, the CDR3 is TGTGCCAGCCGGGGACTAGCGGGAGGGATTGGCGGGGAGCTGTTTTTT.

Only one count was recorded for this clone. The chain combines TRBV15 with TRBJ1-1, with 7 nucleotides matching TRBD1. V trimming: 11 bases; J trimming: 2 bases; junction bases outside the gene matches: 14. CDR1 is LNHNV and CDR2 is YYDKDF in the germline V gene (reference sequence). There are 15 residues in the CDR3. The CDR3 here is CAARTPGTVNTEAFF. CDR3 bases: TGTGCCGCCCGCACTCCCGGGACAGTAAACACTGAAGCTTTCTTT.

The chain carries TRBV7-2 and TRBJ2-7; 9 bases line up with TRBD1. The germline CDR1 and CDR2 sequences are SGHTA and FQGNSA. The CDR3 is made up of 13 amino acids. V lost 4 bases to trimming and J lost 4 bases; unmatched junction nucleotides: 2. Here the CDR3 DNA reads TGTGCCAGCAGCTCCGGGACAGGGTACGAGCAGTACTTC. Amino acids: CASSSGTGYEQYF.

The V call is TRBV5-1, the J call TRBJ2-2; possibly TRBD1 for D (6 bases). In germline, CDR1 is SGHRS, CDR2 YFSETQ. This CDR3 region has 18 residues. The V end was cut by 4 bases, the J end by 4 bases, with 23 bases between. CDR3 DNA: TGCGCCAGCAGCCCAACCCCCCTCAGGGGTTGGGCCACCGGGGAGCTGTTTTTT. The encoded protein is CASSPTPLRGWATGELFF.

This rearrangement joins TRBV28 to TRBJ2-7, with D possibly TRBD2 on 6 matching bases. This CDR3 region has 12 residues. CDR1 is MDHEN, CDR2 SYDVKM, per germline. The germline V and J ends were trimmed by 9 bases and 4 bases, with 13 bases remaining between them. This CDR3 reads CASGRWNYEQYF. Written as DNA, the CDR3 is TGTGCCAGTGGGAGGTGGAATTACGAGCAGTACTTC.

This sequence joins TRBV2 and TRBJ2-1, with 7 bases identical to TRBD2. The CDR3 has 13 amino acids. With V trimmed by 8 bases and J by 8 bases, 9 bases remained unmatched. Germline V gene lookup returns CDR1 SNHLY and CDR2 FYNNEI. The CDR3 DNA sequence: TGTGCCAGCGAGGCGGGAGAGGTCCATGAGCAGTTCTTC. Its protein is CASEAGEVHEQFF. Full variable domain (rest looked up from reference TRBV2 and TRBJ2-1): EPEVTQTPSHQVTQMGQEVILRCVPISNHLYFYWYRQILGQKVEFLVSFYNNEISEKSEIFDDQFSVERPDGSNFTLKIRSTKLEDSAMYFCASEAGEVHEQFFGPGTRLTVL.

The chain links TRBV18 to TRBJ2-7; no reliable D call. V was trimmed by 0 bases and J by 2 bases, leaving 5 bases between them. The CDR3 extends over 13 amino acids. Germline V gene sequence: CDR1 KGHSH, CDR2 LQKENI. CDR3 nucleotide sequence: TGTGCCAGCTCACCACCCGCGACCTACGAGCAGTACTTC. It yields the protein CASSPPATYEQYF.